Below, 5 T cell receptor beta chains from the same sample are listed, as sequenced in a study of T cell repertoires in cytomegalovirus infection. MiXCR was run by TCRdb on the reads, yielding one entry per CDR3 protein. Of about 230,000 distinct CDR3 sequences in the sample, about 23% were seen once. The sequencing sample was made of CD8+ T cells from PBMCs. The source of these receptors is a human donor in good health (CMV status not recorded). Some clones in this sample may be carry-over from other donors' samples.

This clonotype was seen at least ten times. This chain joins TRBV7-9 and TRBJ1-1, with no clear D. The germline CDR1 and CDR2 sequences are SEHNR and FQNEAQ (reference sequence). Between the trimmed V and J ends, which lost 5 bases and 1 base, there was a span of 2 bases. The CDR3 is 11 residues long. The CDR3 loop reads CASSRNTEAFF. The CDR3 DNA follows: TGTGCCAGCAGCCGGAACACTGAAGCTTTCTTT. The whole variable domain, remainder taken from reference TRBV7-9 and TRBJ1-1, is DTGVSQNPRHKITKRGQNVTFRCDPISEHNRLYWYRQTLGQGPEFLTYFQNEAQLEKSRLLSDRFSAERPKGSFSTLEIQRTEQGDSAMYLCASSRNTEAFFGQGTRLTVV.

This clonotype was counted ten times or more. Written as DNA, the CDR3 is TGTGCCAGCAGCTTAGCGCCAGGGTACACTGAAGCTTTCTTT. It codes for CASSLAPGYTEAFF. V and J are TRBV7-2 and TRBJ1-1; maybe TRBD1 (5 bases). The length of the CDR3 is 14 residues. V lost 0 bases, J lost 3 bases, and 8 bases lay in between. Germline V gene data show CDR1 as SGHTA and CDR2 as FQGNSA.

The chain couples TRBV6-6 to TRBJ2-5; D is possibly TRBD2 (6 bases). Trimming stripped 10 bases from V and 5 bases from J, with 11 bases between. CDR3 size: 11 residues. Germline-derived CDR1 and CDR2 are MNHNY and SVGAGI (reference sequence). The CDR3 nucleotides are TGTGCCACCATGGCGGGGGAGACCCAGTACTTC. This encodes CATMAGETQYF.

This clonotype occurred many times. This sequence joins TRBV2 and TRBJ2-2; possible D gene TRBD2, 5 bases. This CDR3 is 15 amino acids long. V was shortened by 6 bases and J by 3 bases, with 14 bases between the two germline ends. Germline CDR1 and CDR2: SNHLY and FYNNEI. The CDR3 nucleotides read TGTGCCAGCAGCGACTCGGGAACATACACCGGGGAGCTGTTTTTT. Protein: CASSDSGTYTGELFF.

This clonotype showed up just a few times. For the CDR3, the DNA is TGTGCCAGCAGCCAAGTACAGAGCTACGAGCAGTACTTC. This gives the protein CASSQVQSYEQYF. The chain joins TRBV3-1 to TRBJ2-7; no firm D call. Trimming removed 1 base at V and 3 bases at J, with 7 bases between. In germline, CDR1 is LGHDT, CDR2 YNNKEL (reference sequence). The CDR3 has 13 amino acids.